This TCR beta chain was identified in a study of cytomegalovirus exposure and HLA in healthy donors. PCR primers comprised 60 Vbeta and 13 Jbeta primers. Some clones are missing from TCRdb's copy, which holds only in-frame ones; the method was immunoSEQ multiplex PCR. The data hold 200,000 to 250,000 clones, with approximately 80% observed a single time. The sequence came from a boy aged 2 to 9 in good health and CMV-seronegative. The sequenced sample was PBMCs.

The CDR3 bases are TGTGCCAGCAGCCCTAGGGGCCTTGGTGAGCAGTTCTTC. It encodes CASSPRGLGEQFF. The chain uses TRBV11-2 and TRBJ2-1, with a weak D call TRBD1 (5 bases). The germline CDR1 and CDR2 sequences are SGHAT and FQNNGV. There are 13 residues in the CDR3. The ends were cut back, 5 bases at V and 9 bases at J, with 14 bases in the middle. The whole variable domain, filled in from reference TRBV11-2 and TRBJ2-1, reads EAGVAQSPRYKIIEKRQSVAFWCNPISGHATLYWYQQILGQGPKLLIQFQNNGVVDDSQLPKDRFSAERLKGVDSTLKIQPAKLEDSAVYLCASSPRGLGEQFFGPGTRLTVL.